The T cell receptor (beta chain) under discussion was sequenced for a study of cytomegalovirus exposure and HLA in healthy donors. Overall study: Most genotyped donors, over 70% of roughly 400, had Caucasian-associated genetic ancestry.

PCR amplification relied on 60 Vbeta primers (plus 13 Jbeta primers). Assay used: immunoSEQ multiplex PCR; TCRdb lists only in-frame clones, some missing. This repertoire shows just over 150,000 clones, roughly 80% found once; its top ten account for around 3.1%. V was pared by 6 bases and J by 7 bases, with 5 bases of the junction left unmatched. The CDR3 spans 14 residues. Germline CDR1 reads MNHEY; CDR2 reads SVGAGI. The chain joins TRBV6-5 to TRBJ1-6, with 8 bases matching TRBD1. The sample consisted of PBMCs. The clonotype comes from a woman aged 40-49 years in good health and CMV-seronegative. CDR3 sequence (DNA): TGTGCCAGCAGAGAGACAGGGGTCAATTCACCCCTCCACTTT. Amino acid sequence: CASRETGVNSPLHF.